Each of the 28 T cell receptor beta chains below was sequenced from the same sample in a study of blood T cell repertoires in COVID-19. TCRdb's copy holds only in-frame clones and misses some; the assay was immunoSEQ multiplex PCR. The sample has about 280,000 clones; 80% to 90% are singletons. The material sequenced was peripheral blood. The source of these receptors is a woman in her 70s with acute or convalescent COVID-19.

This clone was seen a handful of times. V and J are TRBV18 and TRBJ2-5, with TRBD1 matching 9 bases. There are 19 residues in the CDR3. V was clipped by 3 bases and J by 5 bases; unmatched bases: 19. In germline, CDR1 is KGHSH, CDR2 LQKENI. CDR3 loop: CASSPGDRVILPTRETQYF. CDR3 coding DNA: TGTGCCAGCTCACCGGGGGACAGGGTTATTTTGCCCACAAGGGAGACCCAGTACTTC. Variable domain in full (rest from reference TRBV18 and TRBJ2-5): NAGVMQNPRHLVRRRGQEARLRCSPMKGHSHVYWYRQLPEEGLKFMVYLQKENIIDESGMPKERFSAEFPKEGPSILRIQQVVRGDSAAYFCASSPGDRVILPTRETQYFGPGTRLLVL.

The chain has TRBV7-9 and TRBJ2-5, with TRBD2 matching over 11 bases. From germline, CDR1 is SEHNR and CDR2 FQNEAQ (reference sequence). With V trimmed by 8 bases and J by 5 bases, 10 bases remained unmatched. The CDR3 is made up of 15 amino acids. The CDR3 sequence: CASQDSGGASETQYF. Written as DNA, the CDR3 is TGTGCCAGCCAAGATAGCGGGGGGGCCTCGGAGACCCAGTACTTC.

This chain connects TRBV7-6 to TRBJ2-1; maybe TRBD1 (6 bases). The CDR3 has 14 residues. Germline V lookup: CDR1 SGHVS, CDR2 FNYEAQ. Trimming pared 4 bases from V and 3 bases from J, leaving 10 bases between. In DNA, the CDR3 is TGTGCCAGCAGCTATACAGGGTTCTACAATGAGCAGTTCTTC. Translating gives CASSYTGFYNEQFF.

The chain uses TRBV6-1 and TRBJ1-5, with D possibly matching TRBD1 (6 bases). Trimming left V 2 bases short and J 3 bases short, with 11 bases between. From germline, CDR1 is MNHNS and CDR2 SASEGT. CDR3 length: 15 residues. The CDR3 DNA follows: TGTGCCAGCAGTGAACGTGGACAGATCAATCAGCCCCAGCATTTT. Its translation: CASSERGQINQPQHF.

V is TRBV5-6 and J is TRBJ2-2; 7 bases line up with TRBD1. This CDR3 contains 15 residues. Looked up from germline, CDR1 is SGHDT and CDR2 is YYEEEE. V shed 2 bases and J 2 bases; nucleotides not matched to a gene: 3. CDR3 residues: CASSFGTANTGELFF. The CDR3 DNA sequence: TGTGCCAGCAGCTTCGGGACAGCTAACACCGGGGAGCTGTTTTTT.

The rearrangement joins TRBV3-1 (or the pseudogene TRBV3-2) to TRBJ2-7, with no clear D. The V gene lost 4 bases and the J gene lost 2 bases, with 9 bases spanning the gap. Germline values: CDR1 LGHDT, CDR2 YNNKEL (reference sequence). The length of the CDR3 is 13 residues. CDR3 sequence (DNA): TGTGCCAGCAGCCCTTGGCCACCCTACGAGCAGTACTTC. This encodes CASSPWPPYEQYF.

This rearrangement joins TRBV5-1 to TRBJ2-5; TRBD2 matches 8 bases. Germline V gene lookup returns CDR1 SGHRS and CDR2 YFSETQ. With V trimmed by 0 bases and J by 1 base, 5 bases remained unmatched. The CDR3 totals 16 residues. The CDR3, as DNA: TGCGCCAGCAGCTTGGCGGGCGGGGGGATCCAAGAGACCCAGTACTTC. Translation: CASSLAGGGIQETQYF.

The rearrangement uses TRBV5-1 and TRBJ2-6; D call uncertain. Germline V gene data show CDR1 as SGHRS and CDR2 as YFSETQ. With 4 bases removed from V and 4 bases from J, the gap between germline ends came to 24 bases. This CDR3 comprises 19 residues. CDR3 sequence (DNA): TGCGCCAGCAGCCCTACGCAGGTACGGTATAATACCGGGGCCAACGTCCTGACTTTC. Protein product: CASSPTQVRYNTGANVLTF. The full variable domain, with the rest looked up from reference TRBV5-1 and TRBJ2-6, is KAGVTQTPRYLIKTRGQQVTLSCSPISGHRSVSWYQQTPGQGLQFLFEYFSETQRNKGNFPGRFSGRQFSNSRSEMNVSTLELGDSALYLCASSPTQVRYNTGANVLTFGAGSRLTVL.

The chain links TRBV2 to TRBJ2-2, with 8 bases fitting TRBD1. The CDR3 length is 14 residues. The germline V gene encodes CDR1 SNHLY and CDR2 FYNNEI. After removal of 8 bases from V and 3 bases from J, the junction contained 5 bases not matched to a gene. The CDR3 protein is CASVGTGYTGELFF. The CDR3 coding sequence is TGTGCCAGCGTAGGGACAGGATACACCGGGGAGCTGTTTTTT.

This clone was counted once. The V gene is TRBV11-3, the J gene TRBJ2-7, with 8 bases fitting TRBD1. CDR1 is SGHNT, CDR2 YENEEA, per germline. The CDR3 consists of 14 residues. The J segment lost 0 bases and the V segment lost 5 bases, leaving 3 bases of the junction unmatched. The DNA of the CDR3 is TGTGCCAGCAGCGTGGACAGGGCCTCCTACGAGCAGTACTTC. Its protein is CASSVDRASYEQYF.

The V call is TRBV5-8, the J call TRBJ1-1, with D maybe TRBD1 (6 bases). The CDR3 runs to 13 residues. Germline V CDR1 and CDR2: SGHTS, YDEGEE. With 0 bases removed from V and 8 bases from J, the gap between germline ends came to 11 bases. The CDR3 loop reads CASSLATGSEAFF. The CDR3 DNA is TGTGCCAGCAGCTTGGCGACAGGCTCCGAAGCTTTCTTT.

The CDR3 region is CASSLARASGGNEQFF. The CDR3 DNA follows: TGTGCCAGCAGCTTAGCGAGGGCTAGCGGGGGGAATGAGCAGTTCTTC. J is TRBJ2-1 and V is TRBV7-2; 11 bases align to TRBD2. CDR1 SGHTA and CDR2 FQGNSA come from the germline V gene. The CDR3 consists of 16 residues. V was pared by 0 bases and J by 7 bases, with 5 bases of the junction left unmatched.

This chain links TRBV10-3 with TRBJ2-1; D may be TRBD2 (5 bases). The germline V gene has CDR1 ENHRY and CDR2 SYGVKD. With 2 bases removed from V and 6 bases from J, the gap between germline ends came to 17 bases. The CDR3 consists of 16 residues. The CDR3 sequence: CAISEKVLATSNEQFF. CDR3 nucleotide sequence: TGTGCCATCAGTGAGAAGGTTCTAGCCACTTCCAATGAGCAGTTCTTC.

This clone was counted ten times or more. J is TRBJ1-1 and V is TRBV25-1, with D uncertain. The V end was cut by 4 bases, the J end by 10 bases, with 13 bases between. In germline, CDR1 is MGHDK, CDR2 SYGVNS. This CDR3 has 12 residues. CDR3 coding DNA: TGTGCCAGCAGTGGGCAGTTTGGCGGAGCTTTCTTT. Translated, it gives CASSGQFGGAFF.

This sequence joins TRBV5-1 and TRBJ2-5; 7 positions agree with TRBD1. Germline assignment: CDR1 SGHRS and CDR2 YFSETQ. The CDR3 has 14 residues. V shed 4 bases, J shed 2 bases, and the junction held 5 bases outside the gene matches. CDR3 sequence reads: CASSPMGQQETQYF. CDR3 bases: TGCGCCAGCAGCCCGATGGGACAGCAAGAGACCCAGTACTTC.

V gene TRBV10-3 combines with J gene TRBJ1-4; no reliable D call. Germline CDR1 and CDR2: ENHRY and SYGVKD. This CDR3 is 15 amino acids long. V lost 4 bases, J lost 0 bases, and 9 bases lay in between. The CDR3 DNA sequence: TGTGCCATCAGTGCAGGCCGGTCAACTAATGAAAAACTGTTTTTT. Encoded protein: CAISAGRSTNEKLFF.

This clone has more than one count but fewer than ten. V gene TRBV3-1 (or the pseudogene TRBV3-2) combines with J gene TRBJ2-5; 9 bases map to TRBD2. The CDR3 sequence is 16 residues long. Germline trimming cut 4 bases from V and 2 bases from J; bases unmatched to any gene: 8. From germline, CDR1 is LGHDT and CDR2 YNNKEL (reference sequence). CDR3 protein: CASSPRRTSEQETQYF. In DNA, the CDR3 is TGTGCCAGCAGCCCCCGGCGGACTAGCGAACAAGAGACCCAGTACTTC.

V is TRBV6-5 and J is TRBJ1-1; D is undetermined. CDR1 MNHEY and CDR2 SVGAGI come from the germline V gene. This CDR3 has 10 residues. The germline V and J ends were trimmed by 10 bases and 3 bases, with 6 bases remaining between them. The CDR3 region has the DNA TGTGCCACCGGGGACACTGAAGCTTTCTTT. It codes for CATGDTEAFF.

This chain uses TRBV11-2 with TRBJ1-1; no firm D call. The germline V and J ends were trimmed by 3 bases and 8 bases, with 7 bases remaining between them. Germline values: CDR1 SGHAT, CDR2 FQNNGV. This CDR3 has 11 amino acids. CDR3 in amino acids: CASSFAREAFF. The CDR3 DNA reads TGTGCCAGCAGCTTCGCCAGGGAAGCTTTCTTT. The whole variable domain, remainder taken from reference TRBV11-2 and TRBJ1-1, is EAGVAQSPRYKIIEKRQSVAFWCNPISGHATLYWYQQILGQGPKLLIQFQNNGVVDDSQLPKDRFSAERLKGVDSTLKIQPAKLEDSAVYLCASSFAREAFFGQGTRLTVV.

This clone was observed a single time. The rearrangement links TRBV5-1 to TRBJ2-5; TRBD1 is a possible D gene (5 bases). Trimming shortened V by 5 bases and J by 2 bases, and 10 bases separated the two germline ends. Germline CDR1 and CDR2: SGHRS and YFSETQ. The CDR3 totals 13 residues. In nucleotides, the CDR3 is TGCGCCAGCAGTTGGCAGGGTCAAGAGACCCAGTACTTC. The encoded protein is CASSWQGQETQYF.

The chain employs TRBV18 and TRBJ1-2; TRBD1 agrees at 9 bases. This CDR3 has 15 amino acids. The junction had 9 bases not matched to a gene; V was cut back by 3 bases and J by 7 bases. Germline-derived CDR1 and CDR2 are KGHSH and LQKENI. CDR3 nucleotide sequence: TGTGCCAGCTCACCGATGGACAGGGGCGCGGGTGGCTACACCTTC. This codes for CASSPMDRGAGGYTF.

About this clone: One end of the junction does not line up with germline, which may come from a read error. V and J are TRBV7-7 and TRBJ2-7, with D uncertain. The CDR3 has 16 residues. CDR1 is SSHAT, CDR2 FNYEAQ, per germline (reference sequence). CDR3 sequence reads: CASSPPPEASPYEQYF. DNA for the CDR3: TGTGCTAGCAGCCCCCCTCCTGAGGCCTCTCCCTACGAGCAGTACTTC.

V usage is TRBV30 and J usage is TRBJ1-1; 7 nucleotides agree with TRBD1. The CDR3 spans 13 residues. The germline V gene encodes CDR1 GTSNPN and CDR2 SVGIG (reference sequence). Trimming removed 2 bases from V and 4 bases from J; junction bases left unmatched: 4. For the CDR3, the DNA is TGTGCCTGGAGTAGGGGGCCAGGCACTGAAGCTTTCTTT. It codes for CAWSRGPGTEAFF.

The CDR3 DNA reads as TGTGCCAGCAGCCCACAGGGGGCACGGCTCGAGCAGTACTTC. Translated: CASSPQGARLEQYF. The gene calls are TRBV5-4 and TRBJ2-7; 9 bases are shared with TRBD1. J was trimmed by 6 bases and V by 4 bases; bases with no gene match: 8. The CDR3 length is 14 residues. CDR1 is SGHNT and CDR2 is YYREEE in the germline V gene (reference sequence).

V gene TRBV5-6 combines with J gene TRBJ1-1; D gene ambiguous. Trimming took 0 bases from V and 1 from J, leaving 7 bases between them. Germline V CDR1 and CDR2: SGHDT, YYEEEE. This CDR3 region has 14 residues. In DNA, the CDR3 is TGTGCCAGCAGCTTGGGTCCGGGGAACACTGAAGCTTTCTTT. Protein product: CASSLGPGNTEAFF.

This clone showed up just a few times. The chain uses TRBV19 and TRBJ1-2, with D hard to call. This CDR3 spans 14 amino acids. V dropped 0 bases and J dropped 7 bases, with 12 bases sitting between them. Germline-derived CDR1 and CDR2 are LNHDA and SQIVND (reference sequence). In DNA form, the CDR3 reads TGTGCCAGTAGTATAGATCGGGGAAAGGGTGGCTACACCTTC. It is translated as CASSIDRGKGGYTF.

The chain combines TRBV27 with TRBJ2-1; D not resolved. V gave up 1 base and J gave up 0 bases, with 19 bases separating them. Germline V lookup: CDR1 MNHEY, CDR2 SMNVEV (reference sequence). This CDR3 spans 19 amino acids. The DNA for the CDR3 is TGTGCCAGCAGTTTATATCCGGGTAGGCGACTTCCCTCCTACAATGAGCAGTTCTTC. Translated: CASSLYPGRRLPSYNEQFF.

This clone has just one count. The V call is TRBV7-9, the J call TRBJ1-2; D uncertain. The CDR3 loop spans 11 amino acids. Per germline, CDR1 SEHNR and CDR2 FQNEAQ (reference sequence). The V gene lost 8 bases and the J gene lost 8 bases, with 12 bases spanning the gap. The CDR3 loop is CASPGTRGYTF. The CDR3 DNA reads as TGTGCCAGCCCCGGCACGCGGGGCTACACCTTC. Combining the CDR3 with reference TRBV7-9 and TRBJ1-2 gives the whole variable domain DTGVSQNPRHKITKRGQNVTFRCDPISEHNRLYWYRQTLGQGPEFLTYFQNEAQLEKSRLLSDRFSAERPKGSFSTLEIQRTEQGDSAMYLCASPGTRGYTFGSGTRLTVV.